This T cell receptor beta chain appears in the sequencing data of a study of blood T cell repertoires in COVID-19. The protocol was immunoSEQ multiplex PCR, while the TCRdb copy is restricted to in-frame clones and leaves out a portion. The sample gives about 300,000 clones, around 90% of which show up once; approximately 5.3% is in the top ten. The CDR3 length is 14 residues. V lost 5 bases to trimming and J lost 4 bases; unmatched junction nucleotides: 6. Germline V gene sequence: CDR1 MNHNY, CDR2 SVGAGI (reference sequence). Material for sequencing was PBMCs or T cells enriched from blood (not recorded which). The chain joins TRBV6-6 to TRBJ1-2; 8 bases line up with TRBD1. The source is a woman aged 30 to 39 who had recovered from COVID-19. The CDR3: CASSTGGFGYGYTF. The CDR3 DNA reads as TGTGCCAGCAGTACAGGGGGATTTGGCTATGGCTACACCTTC.